This T cell receptor beta chain was recovered during a study of blood T cell repertoires in COVID-19. Study details: COVID-19 samples collected from the United States, Italy and Spain covered acute and convalescent phases. Sources were T cells, B-cell-depleted T cells, or PBMCs; the material itself was cDNA or gDNA.

Original data processing: Quantification of nucleated cells was approximated via reference gene primer amplification. Assay used: immunoSEQ multiplex PCR; TCRdb lists only in-frame clones, some missing. V, J and clone size reflect that table, while D and trimming were determined from the DNA. The top ten hold 6.5% to 8.5% of the sample, which has over 150,000 clones, less than 90% seen once. The CDR3 spans 16 residues. Germline V gives CDR1 KGHDR, CDR2 SFDVKD. V shed 3 bases and J shed 5 bases, with 18 bases lying between them. Those enrolled in Seattle joined during active infection and were followed longitudinally afterward.

Sequencing input: peripheral blood. The sequence came from a woman between 65 and 79 years old with COVID-19, enrolled during active disease. This chain uses TRBV24-1 with TRBJ2-5; perhaps TRBD1 as D (6 bases). This chain's CDR3 is CATSDQDRGGKETQYF. In DNA form, the CDR3 reads TGTGCCACCAGTGATCAAGACAGAGGGGGAAAGGAGACCCAGTACTTC.